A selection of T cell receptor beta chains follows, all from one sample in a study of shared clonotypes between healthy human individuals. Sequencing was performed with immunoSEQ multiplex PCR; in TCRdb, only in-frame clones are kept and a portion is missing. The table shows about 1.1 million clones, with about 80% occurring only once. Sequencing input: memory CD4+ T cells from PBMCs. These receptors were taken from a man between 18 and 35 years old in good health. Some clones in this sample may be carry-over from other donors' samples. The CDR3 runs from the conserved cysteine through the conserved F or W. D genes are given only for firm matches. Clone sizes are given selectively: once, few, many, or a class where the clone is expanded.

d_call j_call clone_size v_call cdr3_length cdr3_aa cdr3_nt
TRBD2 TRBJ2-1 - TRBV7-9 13 CASSLVTSEEQFF TGTGCCAGCAGCTTGGTGACTAGCGAAGAGCAGTTCTTC
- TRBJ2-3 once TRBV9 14 CASSVVMSTDTQYF TGTGCCAGCAGCGTAGTCATGAGCACAGATACGCAGTATTTT
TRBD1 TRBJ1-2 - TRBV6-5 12 CASTATGRGYTF TGTGCCAGCACCGCGACAGGGCGCGGCTACACCTTC
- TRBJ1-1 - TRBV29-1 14 CSEKGQTRGTEAFF TGCAGCGAAAAAGGACAGACACGTGGCACTGAAGCTTTCTTT
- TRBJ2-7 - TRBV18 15 CASSPPDGFSYEQYF TGTGCCAGCTCACCACCTGACGGGTTCTCCTACGAGCAGTACTTC
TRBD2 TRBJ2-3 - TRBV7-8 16 CASSFQTSGSSDTQYF TGTGCCAGCAGCTTCCAGACTAGCGGGAGCTCAGATACGCAGTATTTT
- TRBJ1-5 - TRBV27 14 CASSLFKQGQPQHF TGTGCCAGCAGTTTATTTAAGCAGGGTCAGCCCCAGCATTTT
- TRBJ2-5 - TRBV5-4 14 CASSSGPPGETQYF TGTGCCAGCAGCTCGGGGCCGCCAGGAGAGACCCAGTACTTC
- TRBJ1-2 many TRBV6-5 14 CASSSTREIYGYTF TGTGCCAGCAGCTCAACCCGCGAAATCTATGGCTACACCTTC
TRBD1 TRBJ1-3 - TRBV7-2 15 CASSSGGVTGNTIYF TGTGCCAGCAGCTCAGGGGGCGTTACTGGAAACACCATATATTTT
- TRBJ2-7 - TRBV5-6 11 CASTYGYEQYF TGTGCCAGCACCTATGGGTACGAGCAGTACTTC
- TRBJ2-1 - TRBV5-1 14 CASSLVAVTNEQFF TGCGCCAGCAGCTTGGTGGCGGTAACCAATGAGCAGTTCTTC
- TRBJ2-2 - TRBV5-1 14 CASSLRTDTGELFF TGCGCCAGCAGCTTACGGACAGACACCGGGGAGCTGTTTTTT
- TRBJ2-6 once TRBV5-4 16 CASSLPVRSGANVLTF TGTGCCAGCAGCTTGCCGGTACGCTCTGGGGCCAACGTCCTGACTTTC
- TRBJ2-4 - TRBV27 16 CASSFAGPVGGNIQYF TGTGCCAGCAGTTTCGCGGGGCCCGTTGGGGGGAACATTCAGTACTTC